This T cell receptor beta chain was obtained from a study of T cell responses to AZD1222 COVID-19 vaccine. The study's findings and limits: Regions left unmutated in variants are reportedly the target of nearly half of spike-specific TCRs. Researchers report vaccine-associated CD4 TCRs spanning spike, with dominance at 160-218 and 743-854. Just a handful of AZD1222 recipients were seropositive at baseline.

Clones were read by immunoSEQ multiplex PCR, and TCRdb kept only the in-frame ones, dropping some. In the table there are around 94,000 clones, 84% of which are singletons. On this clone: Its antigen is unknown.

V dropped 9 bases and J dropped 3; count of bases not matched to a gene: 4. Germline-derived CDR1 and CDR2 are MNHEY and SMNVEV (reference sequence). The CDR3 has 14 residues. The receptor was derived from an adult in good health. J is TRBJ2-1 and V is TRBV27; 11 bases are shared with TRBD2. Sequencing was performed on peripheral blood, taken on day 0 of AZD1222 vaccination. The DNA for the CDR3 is TGTGCCAGGGACGGGACTAGCGGCTACAATGAGCAGTTCTTC. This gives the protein CARDGTSGYNEQFF.